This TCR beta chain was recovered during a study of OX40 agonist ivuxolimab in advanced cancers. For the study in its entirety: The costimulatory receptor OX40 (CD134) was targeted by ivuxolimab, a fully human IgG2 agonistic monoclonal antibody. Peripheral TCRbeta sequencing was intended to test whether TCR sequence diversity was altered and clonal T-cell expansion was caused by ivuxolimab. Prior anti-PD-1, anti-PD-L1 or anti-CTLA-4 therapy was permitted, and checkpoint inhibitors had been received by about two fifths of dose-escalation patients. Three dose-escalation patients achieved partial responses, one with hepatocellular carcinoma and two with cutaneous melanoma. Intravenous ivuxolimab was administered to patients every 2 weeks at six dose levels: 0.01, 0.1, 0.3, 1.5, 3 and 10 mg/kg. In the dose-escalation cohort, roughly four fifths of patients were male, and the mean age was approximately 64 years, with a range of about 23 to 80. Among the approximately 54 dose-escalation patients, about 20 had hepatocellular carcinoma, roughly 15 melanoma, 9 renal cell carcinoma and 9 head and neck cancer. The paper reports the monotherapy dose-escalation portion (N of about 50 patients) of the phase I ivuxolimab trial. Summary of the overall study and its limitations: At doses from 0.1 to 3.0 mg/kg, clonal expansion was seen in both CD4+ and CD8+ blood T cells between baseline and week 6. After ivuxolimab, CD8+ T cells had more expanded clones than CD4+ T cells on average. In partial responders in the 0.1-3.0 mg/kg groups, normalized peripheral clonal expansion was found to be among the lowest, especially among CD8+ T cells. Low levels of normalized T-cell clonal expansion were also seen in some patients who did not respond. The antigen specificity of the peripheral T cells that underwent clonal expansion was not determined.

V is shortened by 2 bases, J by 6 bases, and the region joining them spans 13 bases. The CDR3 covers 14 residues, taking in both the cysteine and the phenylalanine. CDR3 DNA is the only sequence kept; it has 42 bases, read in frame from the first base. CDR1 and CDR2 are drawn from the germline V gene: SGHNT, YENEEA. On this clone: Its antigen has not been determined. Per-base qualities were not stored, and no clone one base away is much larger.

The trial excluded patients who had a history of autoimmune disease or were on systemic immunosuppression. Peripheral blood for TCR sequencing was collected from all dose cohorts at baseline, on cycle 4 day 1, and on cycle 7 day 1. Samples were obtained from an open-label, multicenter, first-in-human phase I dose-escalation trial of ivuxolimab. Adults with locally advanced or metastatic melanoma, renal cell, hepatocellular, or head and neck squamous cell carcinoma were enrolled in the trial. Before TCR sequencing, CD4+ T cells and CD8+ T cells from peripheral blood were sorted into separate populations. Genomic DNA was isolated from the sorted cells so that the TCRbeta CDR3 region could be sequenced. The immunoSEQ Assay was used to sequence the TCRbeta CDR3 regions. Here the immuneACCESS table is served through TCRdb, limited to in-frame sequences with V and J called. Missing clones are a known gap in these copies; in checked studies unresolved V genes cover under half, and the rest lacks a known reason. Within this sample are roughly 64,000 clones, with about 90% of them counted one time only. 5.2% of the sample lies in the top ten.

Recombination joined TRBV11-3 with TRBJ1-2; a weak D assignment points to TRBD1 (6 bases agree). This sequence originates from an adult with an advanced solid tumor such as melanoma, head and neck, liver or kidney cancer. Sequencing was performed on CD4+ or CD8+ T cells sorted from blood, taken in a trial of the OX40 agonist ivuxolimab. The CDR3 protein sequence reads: CASSLRTGSDGYTF. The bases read TGTGCCAGCAGCTTACGTACAGGGTCGGATGGCTACACCTTC.